This T cell receptor beta chain was captured in a study of cytomegalovirus exposure and HLA in healthy donors. The overall study: The same platform as the roughly 630 first-cohort repertoires was used for the 120 validation repertoires, a later analysis reported. Study observations and caveats: The study designated 150 or so TCR beta chains cytomegalovirus-associated.

About this clone itself: Its matching antigen is unknown.

The assay was immunoSEQ multiplex PCR, and TCRdb's table has in-frame clones only and misses some. Altogether around 300,000 clones are present, around 89% being singletons, with the ten largest covering approximately 0.9%. Germline trimming cut 5 bases from V and 3 bases from J; bases unmatched to any gene: 4. The CDR3 covers 14 residues. CDR1 and CDR2 (germline): PRHDT, FYEKMQ (reference sequence). From the roughly 120-subject validation cohort, which was separate from the roughly 670-subject first cohort, the donors were drawn. The chain uses TRBV13 and TRBJ2-5; TRBD2 agrees at 9 bases. The receptor's source is a woman aged 18-29 years in good health and CMV-seronegative. The sequenced sample consisted of PBMCs. Here the CDR3 reads CASSLRLAEETQYF. The CDR3 region has the DNA TGTGCCAGCAGCCTACGACTAGCGGAAGAGACCCAGTACTTC.